This T cell receptor beta chain was recorded in a study of T-cell memory formation after mild COVID-19. Study-level findings and limits: CD4+ bias marked clones expanding day 15 to 37, unlike balanced contracting clones.

As concerns this clonotype: Antigen: not known.

V lost 0 bases, J lost 5 bases, and 14 bases lay in between. Germline CDR1 is SGDLS and CDR2 is YYNGEE. CDR3 length: 15 amino acids. Employing constant-segment primers, 5'RACE generated TCR alpha and TCR beta cDNA libraries bearing sample barcodes and UMIs. From the 5' RACE reads, TCRdb called clonotypes with MiXCR, one entry per CDR3 protein. The sample consists of 400,000 to 500,000 distinct CDR3 sequences, 20% of them appearing once. V gene TRBV9 combines with J gene TRBJ2-5; D ambiguous. Sequenced sample: PBMCs or a T cell subset sorted from them (not recorded which). The TCR comes from an adult woman who had mild COVID-19 (a few samples of this study predate the infection). Cell type and time point are not known. CDR3 sequence reads: CASSVGARSGETQYF. DNA of the CDR3: TGTGCCAGCAGCGTAGGTGCCCGGAGTGGGGAGACCCAGTACTTC.